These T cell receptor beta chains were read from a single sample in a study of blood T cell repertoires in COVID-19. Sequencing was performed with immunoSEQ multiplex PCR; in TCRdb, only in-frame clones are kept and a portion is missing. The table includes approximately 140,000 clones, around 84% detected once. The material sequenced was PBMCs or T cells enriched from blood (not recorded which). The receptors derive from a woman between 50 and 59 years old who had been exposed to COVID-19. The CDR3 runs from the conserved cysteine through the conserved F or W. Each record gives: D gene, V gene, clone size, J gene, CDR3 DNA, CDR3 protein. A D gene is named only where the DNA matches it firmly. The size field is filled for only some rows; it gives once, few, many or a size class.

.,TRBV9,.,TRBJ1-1,TGTGCCAGCAGCCCCGGGGGAGGGCCGGTCCATGAAGCTTTCTTT,CASSPGGGPVHEAFF
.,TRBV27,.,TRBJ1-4,TGTGCCAGCAGTTTATCTTGGGAGTTTGAAAAACTGTTTTTT,CASSLSWEFEKLFF
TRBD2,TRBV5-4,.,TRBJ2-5,TGTGCCAGCAGCCTGCCAGGGCGGGGGGGATCACAAGAGACCCAGTACTTC,CASSLPGRGGSQETQYF
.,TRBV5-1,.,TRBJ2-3,TGCGCCAGCAGCTTGGCGGGGGGCAGGGATACGCAGTATTTT,CASSLAGGRDTQYF
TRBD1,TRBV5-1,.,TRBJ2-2,TGCGCCAGCAGCCCAGGGGGTTCGAACACCGGGGAGCTGTTTTTT,CASSPGGSNTGELFF
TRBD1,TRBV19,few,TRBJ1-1,TGTGCCAGTAGGTGGACAGGGGGGGAATCTACCACTGAAGCTTTCTTT,CASRWTGGESTTEAFF
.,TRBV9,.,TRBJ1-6,TGTGCCAGCAGCGTAGACAGGGCTTACCTTAGCTCCTATAATTCACCCCTCCACTTT,CASSVDRAYLSSYNSPLHF
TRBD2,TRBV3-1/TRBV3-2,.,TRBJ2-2,TGTGCCAGCAGCCAGGACACGACTATAGCGGGCCACACCGGGGAGCTGTTTTTT,CASSQDTTIAGHTGELFF
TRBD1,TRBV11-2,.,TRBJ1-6,TGTGCCAGCAGCTTGGAAGGGACAGGGAATTCACCCCTCCACTTT,CASSLEGTGNSPLHF
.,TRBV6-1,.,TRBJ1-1,TGTGCCAGCAGTGAAACCCCAGGGTATTTGAACACTGAAGCTTTCTTT,CASSETPGYLNTEAFF
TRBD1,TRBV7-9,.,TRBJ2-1,TGTGCCAGCAGCCCCAGCTGGGGACAGGGGCGCTACAATGAGCAGTTCTTC,CASSPSWGQGRYNEQFF
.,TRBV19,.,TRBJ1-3,TGTGCCAGTAGTAGGAGGACGGGTGTTACTGGAAACACCATATATTTT,CASSRRTGVTGNTIYF
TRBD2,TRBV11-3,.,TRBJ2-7,TGTGCCAGCAGCTTAGCCGCCGGGGGGGAGTACGAGCAGTACTTC,CASSLAAGGEYEQYF
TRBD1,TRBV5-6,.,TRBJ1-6,TGTGCCAGCAGCGCGACAGGGCTTAATTCACCCCTCCACTTT,CASSATGLNSPLHF
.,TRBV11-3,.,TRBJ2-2,TGTGCCAGCAGCTCCCGACAGTTTGACACCGGGGAGCTGTTTTTT,CASSSRQFDTGELFF
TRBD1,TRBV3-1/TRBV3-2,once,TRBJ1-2,TGTGCCAGCAGCCCCACAGGGGGATATGGCTACACCTTC,CASSPTGGYGYTF
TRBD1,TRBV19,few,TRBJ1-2,TGTGCCAGTAGTCGGGGACAGGGTAACGGCTACACCTTC,CASSRGQGNGYTF
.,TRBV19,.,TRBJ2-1,TGTGCCAGTAGTGAAATAGATGAGCAGTTCTTC,CASSEIDEQFF
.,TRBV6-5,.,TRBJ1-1,TGTGCCAGCAGTTACGGCAGGGGCGTCACTGAAGCTTTCTTT,CASSYGRGVTEAFF
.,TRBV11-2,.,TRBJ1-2,TGTGCCAGCAGCTCACTGGGGAGACGCTACACCTTC,CASSSLGRRYTF
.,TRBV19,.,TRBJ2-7,TGTGCCAGTAGTATCAACAGGGTCCCCTCCTACGAGCAGTACTTC,CASSINRVPSYEQYF
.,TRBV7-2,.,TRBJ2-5,TGTGCCAGCCGCCCCCGGGGAGGGGGCGGGGGGGAGACCCAGTACTTC,CASRPRGGGGGETQYF
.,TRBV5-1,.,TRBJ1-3,TGCGCCAGCAGCTTGGGTATCACAGGGACGGGAAACACCATATATTTT,CASSLGITGTGNTIYF